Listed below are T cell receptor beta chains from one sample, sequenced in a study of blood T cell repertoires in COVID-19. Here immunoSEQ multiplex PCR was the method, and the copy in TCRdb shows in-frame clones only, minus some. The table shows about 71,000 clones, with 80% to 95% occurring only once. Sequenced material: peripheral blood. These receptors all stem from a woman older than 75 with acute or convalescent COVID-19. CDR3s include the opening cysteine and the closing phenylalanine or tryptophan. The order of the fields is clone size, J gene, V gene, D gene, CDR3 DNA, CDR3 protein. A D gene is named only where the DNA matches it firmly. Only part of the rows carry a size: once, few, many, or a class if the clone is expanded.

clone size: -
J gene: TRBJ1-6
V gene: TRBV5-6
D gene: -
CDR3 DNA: TGTGCCAGCAGCCCTTCGGGAGGGGCGAACTCCTATAATTCACCCCTCCACTTT
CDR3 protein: CASSPSGGANSYNSPLHF

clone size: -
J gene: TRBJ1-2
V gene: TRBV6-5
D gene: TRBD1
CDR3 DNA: TGTGCCAGCAGTACAGACAGGGTGCGAGGCTACACCTTC
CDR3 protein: CASSTDRVRGYTF

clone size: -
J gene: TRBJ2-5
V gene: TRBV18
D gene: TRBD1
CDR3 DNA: TGTGCCAGCTCACTAGGGACAGGGGCGAAGGAGACCCAGTACTTC
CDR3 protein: CASSLGTGAKETQYF

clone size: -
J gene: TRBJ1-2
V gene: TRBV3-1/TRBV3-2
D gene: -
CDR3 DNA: TGTGCCAGCGGGGAGGCAGGGAGTTTGAGCAACTATGGCTACACCTTC
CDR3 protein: CASGEAGSLSNYGYTF

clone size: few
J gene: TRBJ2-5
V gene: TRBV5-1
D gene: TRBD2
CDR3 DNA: TGCGCCAGCAGCTTGGGGACTAGCGGGCTGAATAGAGAGACCCAGTACTTC
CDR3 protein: CASSLGTSGLNRETQYF

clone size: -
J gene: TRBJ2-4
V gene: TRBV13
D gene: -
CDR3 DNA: TGTGCCAGCAGCGCACTGGGGCCTGATGCCAAAAACATTCAGTACTTC
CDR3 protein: CASSALGPDAKNIQYF

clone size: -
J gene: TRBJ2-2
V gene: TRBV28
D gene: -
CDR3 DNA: TGTGCCATCCAAGACAGGCTACACACCGGGGAGCTGTTTTTT
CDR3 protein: CAIQDRLHTGELFF

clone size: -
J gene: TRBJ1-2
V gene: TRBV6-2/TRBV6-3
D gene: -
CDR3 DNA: TGTGCCAGCAGTTACTCGCAGGGTACCTATGGCTACACCTTC
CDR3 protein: CASSYSQGTYGYTF

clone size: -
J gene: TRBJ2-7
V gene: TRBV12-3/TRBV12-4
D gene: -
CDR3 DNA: TGTGCCAGCAGTTCAGGGGTCGCCGAGCAGTACTTC
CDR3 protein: CASSSGVAEQYF

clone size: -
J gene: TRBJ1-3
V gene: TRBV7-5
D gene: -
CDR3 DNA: TGTGTCAGGTTGCGGGGAGGGCAGGGGCCTTTTCTATCCTCTGGAAACACCATATATTTT
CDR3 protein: CVRLRGGQGPFLSSGNTIYF

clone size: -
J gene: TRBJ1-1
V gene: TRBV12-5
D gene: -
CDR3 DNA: TGTGCTAGTGGTTCCGACGGGGCTTTCTTT
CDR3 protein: CASGSDGAFF

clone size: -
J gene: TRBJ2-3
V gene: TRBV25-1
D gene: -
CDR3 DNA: TGTGCCAGCAGTGATCGGTTCTTCACAGATACGCAGTATTTT
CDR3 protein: CASSDRFFTDTQYF

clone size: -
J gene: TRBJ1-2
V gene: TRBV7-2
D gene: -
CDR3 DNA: TGTGCCAGCAGCTTAGCCAGGGGCTATGGCTACACCTTC
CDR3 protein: CASSLARGYGYTF